Below are 8 T cell receptor beta chains sequenced from a single sample in a study of T-cell memory formation after mild COVID-19. TCRdb used MiXCR to reprocess the 5' RACE reads, holding one entry per CDR3 protein. This sample has nearly 110,000 distinct CDR3 sequences, with around 15% found just once. Sequencing was done on a sample of PBMCs or a T cell subset sorted from them (not recorded which). All receptors come from an adult woman who had mild COVID-19 (a few samples of this study predate the infection). Cell type and time point are not known.

J is TRBJ1-2 and V is TRBV6-5, with D unresolved. Per germline, CDR1 MNHEY and CDR2 SVGAGI. This CDR3 has 11 residues. The V end was cut by 6 bases, the J end by 4 bases, with 6 bases between. CDR3 bases: TGTGCCAGCAGCCCAGGCTATGGCTACACCTTC. Amino acids: CASSPGYGYTF.

This chain uses TRBV20-1 with TRBJ1-1, with D possibly TRBD1 on 5 matching bases. Trimming shortened V by 2 bases and J by 5 bases, and 9 bases separated the two germline ends. This CDR3 has 12 amino acids. From germline, CDR1 is DFQATT and CDR2 SNEGSKA (reference sequence). In nucleotides, the CDR3 is TGCAGTGCTAGACCAGGGATGACTGAAGCTTTCTTT. Translating gives CSARPGMTEAFF.

There are a few counts of this clonotype. The genes are TRBV27 and TRBJ2-1; D gene uncertain. The CDR3 extends over 14 amino acids. With 7 bases removed from V and 0 bases from J, the gap between germline ends came to 10 bases. Germline CDR1 MNHEY, CDR2 SMNVEV (reference sequence). In DNA, the CDR3 is TGTGCCAGCACTTTCGATATCTCCTACAATGAGCAGTTCTTC. Its protein is CASTFDISYNEQFF.

With regard to this clonotype: The junction and the germline gene differ at one end; a read error may be behind it. The chain uses TRBV14 and TRBJ1-1; D unclear. The CDR3 is 17 residues long. Germline lookup yields CDR1 SGHDN and CDR2 FVKESK. The CDR3 nucleotides are TGTGCCAGCAGCAAAGATTTTTTGCTGAGCTTGAACACTGAAGCTTTCTTT. Residues: CASSKDFLLSLNTEAFF.

This clonotype was picked up a small number of times. The chain joins TRBV10-3 to TRBJ2-2; weak D call: TRBD2 (6 bases). V dropped 10 bases and J dropped 1 base, with 13 bases sitting between them. The germline gives CDR1 ENHRY, CDR2 SYGVKD. The CDR3 is 14 residues long. The CDR3 sequence: CATAWGENTGELFF. CDR3 in DNA: TGTGCCACCGCGTGGGGGGAGAACACCGGGGAGCTGTTTTTT.

This clonotype was detected only a few times. The chain is built from TRBV6-5 and TRBJ2-7; D remains ambiguous. This CDR3 has 11 residues. V lost 7 bases to trimming and J lost 1 base, with 5 bases between them. The germline V gene has CDR1 MNHEY and CDR2 SVGAGI. CDR3 amino acids: CASTHSYEQYF. For the CDR3, the DNA is TGTGCCAGCACCCATTCCTACGAGCAGTACTTC.

The gene calls are TRBV9 and TRBJ2-1, with 7 bases aligning to TRBD1. The CDR3 is 15 amino acids. In germline, CDR1 is SGDLS, CDR2 YYNGEE. V shed 2 bases and J 3 bases; nucleotides not matched to a gene: 5. CDR3 coding DNA: TGTGCCAGCAGCGTTACAGGGGTTGTCTACAATGAGCAGTTCTTC. It yields the protein CASSVTGVVYNEQFF. Using reference TRBV9 and TRBJ2-1 for the parts outside the CDR3, the full variable domain is DSGVTQTPKHLITATGQRVTLRCSPRSGDLSVYWYQQSLDQGLQFLIQYYNGEERAKGNILERFSAQQFPDLHSELNLSSLELGDSALYFCASSVTGVVYNEQFFGPGTRLTVL.

This clonotype was recorded a few times. This CDR3 reads CASSFAGGFYSNQPQHF. CDR3 nucleotide sequence: TGTGCCAGCAGTTTCGCGGGTGGCTTTTATAGCAATCAGCCCCAGCATTTT. The V gene is TRBV27, the J gene TRBJ1-5; D call uncertain. Germline CDR1 MNHEY, CDR2 SMNVEV (reference sequence). Trimming cost V 3 bases and J 0 bases, with 15 bases left between them. The CDR3 extends over 17 amino acids.